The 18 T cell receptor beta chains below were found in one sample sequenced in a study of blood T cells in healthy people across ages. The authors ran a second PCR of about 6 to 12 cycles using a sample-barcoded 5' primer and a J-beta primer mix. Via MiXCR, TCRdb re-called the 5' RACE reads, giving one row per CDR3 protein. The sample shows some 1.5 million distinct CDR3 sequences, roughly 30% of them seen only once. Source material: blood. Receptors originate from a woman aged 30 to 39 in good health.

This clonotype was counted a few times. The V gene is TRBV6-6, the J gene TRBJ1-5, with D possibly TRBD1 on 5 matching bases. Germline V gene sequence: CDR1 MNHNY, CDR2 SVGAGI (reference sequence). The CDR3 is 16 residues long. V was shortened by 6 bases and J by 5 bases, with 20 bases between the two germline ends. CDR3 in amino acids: CASSSAGTGGYQPQHF. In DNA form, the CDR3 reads TGTGCCAGCAGCTCCGCCGGGACGGGCGGGTATCAGCCCCAGCATTTT.

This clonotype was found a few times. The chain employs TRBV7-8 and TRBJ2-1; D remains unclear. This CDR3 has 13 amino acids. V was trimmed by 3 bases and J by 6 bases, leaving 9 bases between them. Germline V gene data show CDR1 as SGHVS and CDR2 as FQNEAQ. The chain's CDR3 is CASSFPPRNEQFF. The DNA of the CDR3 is TGTGCCAGCAGCTTCCCTCCCCGCAATGAGCAGTTCTTC.

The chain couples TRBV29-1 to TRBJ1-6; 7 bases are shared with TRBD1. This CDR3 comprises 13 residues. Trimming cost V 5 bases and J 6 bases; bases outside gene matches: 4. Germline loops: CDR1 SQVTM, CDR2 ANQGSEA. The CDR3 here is CSVSTGRNSPLHF. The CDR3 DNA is TGCAGCGTTTCGACAGGGCGTAATTCACCCCTCCACTTT. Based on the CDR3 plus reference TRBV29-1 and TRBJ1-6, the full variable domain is SAVISQKPSRDICQRGTSLTIQCQVDSQVTMMFWYRQQPGQSLTLIATANQGSEATYESGFVIDKFPISRPNLTFSTLTVSNMSPEDSSIYLCSVSTGRNSPLHFGNGTRLTVT.

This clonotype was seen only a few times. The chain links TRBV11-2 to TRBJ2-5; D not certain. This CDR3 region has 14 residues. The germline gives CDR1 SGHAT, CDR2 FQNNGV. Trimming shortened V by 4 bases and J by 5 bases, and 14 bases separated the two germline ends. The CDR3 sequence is CASSSSVTGETQYF. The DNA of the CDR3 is TGTGCCAGCAGCTCCTCCGTGACTGGGGAGACCCAGTACTTC.

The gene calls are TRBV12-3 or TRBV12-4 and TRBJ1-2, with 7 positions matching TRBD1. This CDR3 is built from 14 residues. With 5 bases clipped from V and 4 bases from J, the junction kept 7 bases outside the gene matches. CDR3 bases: TGTGCCAGCAGTGCCCGACAGGGTGCCTATGGCTACACCTTC. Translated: CASSARQGAYGYTF.

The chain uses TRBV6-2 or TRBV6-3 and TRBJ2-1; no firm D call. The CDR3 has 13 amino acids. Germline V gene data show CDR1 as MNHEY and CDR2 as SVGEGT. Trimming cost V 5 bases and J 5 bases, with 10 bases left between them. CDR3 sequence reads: CASSHRKDNEQFF. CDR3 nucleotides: TGTGCCAGCAGTCACCGGAAAGACAATGAGCAGTTCTTC.

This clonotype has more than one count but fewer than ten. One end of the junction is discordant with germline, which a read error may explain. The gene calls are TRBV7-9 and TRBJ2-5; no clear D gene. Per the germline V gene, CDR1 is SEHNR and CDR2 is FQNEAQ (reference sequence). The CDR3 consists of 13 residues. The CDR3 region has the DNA TGTGCCGGCAGCCCCCGAAGCTCCTTTCGGCAGTACTTC. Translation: CAGSPRSSFRQYF. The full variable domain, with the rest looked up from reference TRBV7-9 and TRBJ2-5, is DTGVSQNPRHKITKRGQNVTFRCDPISEHNRLYWYRQTLGQGPEFLTYFQNEAQLEKSRLLSDRFSAERPKGSFSTLEIQRTEQGDSAMYLCAGSPRSSFRQYFGPGTRLLVL.

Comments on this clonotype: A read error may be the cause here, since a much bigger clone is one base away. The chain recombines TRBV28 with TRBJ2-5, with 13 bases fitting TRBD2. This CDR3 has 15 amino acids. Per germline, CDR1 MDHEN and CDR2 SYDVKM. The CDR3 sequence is CASRGLAGYQETQCF. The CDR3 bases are TGTGCCAGCAGGGGACTAGCGGGGTACCAAGAGACCCAGTGCTTC.

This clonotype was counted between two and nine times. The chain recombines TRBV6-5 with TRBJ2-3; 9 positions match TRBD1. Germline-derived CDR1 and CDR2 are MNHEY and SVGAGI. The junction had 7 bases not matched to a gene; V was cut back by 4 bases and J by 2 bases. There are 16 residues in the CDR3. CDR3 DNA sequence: TGTGCCAGCAGTTTGACAGGGGGACTATCCACAGATACGCAGTATTTT. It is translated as CASSLTGGLSTDTQYF.

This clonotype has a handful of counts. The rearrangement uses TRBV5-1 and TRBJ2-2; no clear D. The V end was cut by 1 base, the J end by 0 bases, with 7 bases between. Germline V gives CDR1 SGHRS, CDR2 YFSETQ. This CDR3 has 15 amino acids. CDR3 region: CASSLQSANTGELFF. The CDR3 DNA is TGCGCCAGCAGCTTGCAGAGCGCGAACACCGGGGAGCTGTTTTTT. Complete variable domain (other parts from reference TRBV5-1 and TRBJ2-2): KAGVTQTPRYLIKTRGQQVTLSCSPISGHRSVSWYQQTPGQGLQFLFEYFSETQRNKGNFPGRFSGRQFSNSRSEMNVSTLELGDSALYLCASSLQSANTGELFFGEGSRLTVL.

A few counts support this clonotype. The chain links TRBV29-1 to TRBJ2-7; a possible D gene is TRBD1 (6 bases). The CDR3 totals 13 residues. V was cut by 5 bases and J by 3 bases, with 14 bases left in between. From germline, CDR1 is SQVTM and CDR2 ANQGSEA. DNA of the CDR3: TGCAGCGTTCAGACAGGCCCCAACTACGAGCAGTACTTC. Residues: CSVQTGPNYEQYF.

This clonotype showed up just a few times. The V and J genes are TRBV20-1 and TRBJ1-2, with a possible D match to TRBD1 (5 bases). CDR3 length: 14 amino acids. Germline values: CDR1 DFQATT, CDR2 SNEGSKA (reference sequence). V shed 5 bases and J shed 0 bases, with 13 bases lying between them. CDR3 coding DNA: TGCAGTGCTTCCGACAGCCTCGCTAACTATGGCTACACCTTC. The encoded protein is CSASDSLANYGYTF.

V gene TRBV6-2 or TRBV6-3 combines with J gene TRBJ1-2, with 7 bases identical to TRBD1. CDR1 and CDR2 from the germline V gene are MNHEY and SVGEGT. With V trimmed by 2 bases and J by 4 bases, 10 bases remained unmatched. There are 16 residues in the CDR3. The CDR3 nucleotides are TGTGCCAGCAGTTACCTCCTAGCGGGACAGACCTATGGCTACACCTTC. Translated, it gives CASSYLLAGQTYGYTF.

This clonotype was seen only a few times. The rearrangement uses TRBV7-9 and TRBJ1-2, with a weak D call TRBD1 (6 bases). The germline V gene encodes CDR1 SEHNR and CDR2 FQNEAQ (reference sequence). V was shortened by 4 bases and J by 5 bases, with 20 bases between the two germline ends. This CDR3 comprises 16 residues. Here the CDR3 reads CASSSFLQGISYGYTF. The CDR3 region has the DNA TGTGCCAGCAGCTCCTTCCTACAGGGAATTAGTTATGGCTACACCTTC.

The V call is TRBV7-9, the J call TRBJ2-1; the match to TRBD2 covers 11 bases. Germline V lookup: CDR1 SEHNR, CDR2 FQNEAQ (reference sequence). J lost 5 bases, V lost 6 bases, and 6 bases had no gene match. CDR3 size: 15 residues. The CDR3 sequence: CASRTTSGSDNEQFF. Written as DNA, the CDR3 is TGTGCCAGCAGAACAACTAGCGGGAGCGACAATGAGCAGTTCTTC.

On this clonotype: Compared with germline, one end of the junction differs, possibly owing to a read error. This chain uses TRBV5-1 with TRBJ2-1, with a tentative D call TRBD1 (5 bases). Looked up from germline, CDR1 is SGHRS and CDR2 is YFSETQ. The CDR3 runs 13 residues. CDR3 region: CASNLTSGNEQFF. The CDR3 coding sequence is TGCGCCAGCAACTTGACGTCAGGGAATGAGCAGTTCTTC.

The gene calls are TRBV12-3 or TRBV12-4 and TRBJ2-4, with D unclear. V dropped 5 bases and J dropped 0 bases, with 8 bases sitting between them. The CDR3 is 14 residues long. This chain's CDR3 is CASSGPLAKNIQYF. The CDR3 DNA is TGTGCCAGCAGTGGTCCCTTAGCCAAAAACATTCAGTACTTC.

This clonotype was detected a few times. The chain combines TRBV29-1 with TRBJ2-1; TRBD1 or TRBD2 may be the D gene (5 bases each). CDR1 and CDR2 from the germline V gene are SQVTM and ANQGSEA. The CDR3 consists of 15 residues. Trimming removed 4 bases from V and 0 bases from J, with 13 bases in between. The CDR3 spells CSVALTGRSYNEQFF. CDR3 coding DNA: TGCAGCGTTGCCCTTACGGGGCGCTCCTACAATGAGCAGTTCTTC.